This T cell receptor beta chain was recovered during a study of blood T cell repertoires in COVID-19. Study summary: Acute and convalescent COVID-19 samples came from the United States, Italy and Spain. Nucleic acid was either cDNA or gDNA, and it came from T cells, B-cell-depleted T cells, or PBMCs.

This CDR3 region has 12 residues. The germline CDR1 and CDR2 sequences are SQVTM and ANQGSEA. The ends lost 4 bases at V and 7 bases at J; junction bases unmatched: 5. Per the study methods: From reference gene primer amplification, estimates of nucleated cell counts were derived. The method was immunoSEQ multiplex PCR; TCRdb's version includes in-frame clones alone and lacks a portion of them. The V and J calls and clone size come from that table; D and trimming were worked out from the DNA. This sample yields about 98,000 clones, of which around nine tenths are seen a single time; under 3% belongs to the top ten.

The TCR was taken from a man aged 45-65 years with active or convalescent COVID-19. The chain carries TRBV29-1 and TRBJ2-7; 9 bases line up with TRBD2. The sample taken for sequencing was peripheral blood. DNA for the CDR3: TGCAGCGTTGGGACTAGCGCTGGAGAGCAGTACGTC. Residues: CSVGTSAGEQYV.